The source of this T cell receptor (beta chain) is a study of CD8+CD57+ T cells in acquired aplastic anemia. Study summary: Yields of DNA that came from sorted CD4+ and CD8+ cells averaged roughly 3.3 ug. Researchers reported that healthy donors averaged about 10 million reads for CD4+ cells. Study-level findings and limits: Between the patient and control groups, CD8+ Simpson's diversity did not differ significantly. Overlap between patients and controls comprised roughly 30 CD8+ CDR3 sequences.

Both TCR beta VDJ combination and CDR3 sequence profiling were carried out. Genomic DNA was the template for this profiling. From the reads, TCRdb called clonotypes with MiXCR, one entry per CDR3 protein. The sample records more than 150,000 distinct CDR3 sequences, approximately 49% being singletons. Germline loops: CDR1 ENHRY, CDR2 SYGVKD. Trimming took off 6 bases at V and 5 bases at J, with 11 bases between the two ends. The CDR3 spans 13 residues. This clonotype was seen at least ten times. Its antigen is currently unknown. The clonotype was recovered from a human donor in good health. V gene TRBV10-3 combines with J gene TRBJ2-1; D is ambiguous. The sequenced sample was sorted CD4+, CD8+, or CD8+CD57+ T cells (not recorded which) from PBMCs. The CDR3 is CAISPAGNNEQFF. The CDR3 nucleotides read TGTGCCATCAGCCCGGCAGGAAACAATGAGCAGTTCTTC.